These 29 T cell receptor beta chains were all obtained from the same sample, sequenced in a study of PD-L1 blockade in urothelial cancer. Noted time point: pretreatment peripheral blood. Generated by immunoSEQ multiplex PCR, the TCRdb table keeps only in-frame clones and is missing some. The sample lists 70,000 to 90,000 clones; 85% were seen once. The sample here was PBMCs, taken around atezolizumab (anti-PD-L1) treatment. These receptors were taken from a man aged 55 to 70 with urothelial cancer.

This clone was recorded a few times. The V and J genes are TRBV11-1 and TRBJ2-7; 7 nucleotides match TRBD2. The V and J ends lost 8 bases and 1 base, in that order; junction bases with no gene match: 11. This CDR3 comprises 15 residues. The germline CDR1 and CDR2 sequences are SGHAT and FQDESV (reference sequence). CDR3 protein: CASYKGGRMSYEQYF. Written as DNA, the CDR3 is TGTGCCAGCTATAAGGGCGGGAGAATGTCCTACGAGCAGTACTTC.

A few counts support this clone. The CDR3 spells CASGQGTNTEAFF. The CDR3 nucleotides read TGTGCCAGCGGCCAGGGTACGAACACTGAAGCTTTCTTT. This chain uses TRBV7-6 with TRBJ1-1; maybe TRBD1 (5 bases). The germline gives CDR1 SGHVS, CDR2 FNYEAQ. Trimming stripped 8 bases from V and 1 base from J, with 11 bases between. This CDR3 has 13 amino acids.

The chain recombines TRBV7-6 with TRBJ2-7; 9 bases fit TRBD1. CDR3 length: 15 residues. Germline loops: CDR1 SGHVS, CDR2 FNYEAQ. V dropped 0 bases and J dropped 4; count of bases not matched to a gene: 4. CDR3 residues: CASSLAVGQGYEQYF. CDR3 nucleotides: TGTGCCAGCAGCTTAGCGGTGGGACAGGGATACGAGCAGTACTTC. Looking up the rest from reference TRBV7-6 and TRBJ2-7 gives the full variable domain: GAGVSQSPRYKVTKRGQDVALRCDPISGHVSLYWYRQALGQGPEFLTYFNYEAQQDKSGLPNDRFSAERPEGSISTLTIQRTEQRDSAMYRCASSLAVGQGYEQYFGPGTRLTVT.

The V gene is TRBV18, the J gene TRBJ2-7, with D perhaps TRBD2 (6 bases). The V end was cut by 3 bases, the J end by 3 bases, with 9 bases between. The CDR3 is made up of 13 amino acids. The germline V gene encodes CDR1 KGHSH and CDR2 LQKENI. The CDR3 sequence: CASSPGGGYEQYF. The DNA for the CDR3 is TGTGCCAGCTCACCGGGGGGAGGCTACGAGCAGTACTTC.

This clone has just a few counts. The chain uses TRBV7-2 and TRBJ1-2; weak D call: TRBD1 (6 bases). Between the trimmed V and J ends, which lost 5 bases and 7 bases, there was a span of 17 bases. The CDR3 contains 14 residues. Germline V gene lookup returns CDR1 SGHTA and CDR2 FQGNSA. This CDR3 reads CASSTATGLSGYTF. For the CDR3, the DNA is TGTGCCAGCAGCACAGCAACAGGGTTGTCTGGCTACACCTTC.

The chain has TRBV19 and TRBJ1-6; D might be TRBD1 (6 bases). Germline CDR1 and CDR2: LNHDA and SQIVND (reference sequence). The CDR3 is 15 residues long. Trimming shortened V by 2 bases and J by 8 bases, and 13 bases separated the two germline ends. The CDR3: CASSITGTEDSPLHF. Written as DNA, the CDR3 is TGTGCCAGTAGTATAACAGGGACGGAGGATTCACCCCTCCACTTT.

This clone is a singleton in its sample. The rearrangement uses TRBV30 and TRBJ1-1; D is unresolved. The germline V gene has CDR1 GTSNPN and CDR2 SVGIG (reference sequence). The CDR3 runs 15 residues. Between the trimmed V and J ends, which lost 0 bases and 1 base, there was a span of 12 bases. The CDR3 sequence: CAWSVHQVENTEAFF. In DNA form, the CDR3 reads TGTGCCTGGAGTGTACACCAGGTAGAGAACACTGAAGCTTTCTTT.

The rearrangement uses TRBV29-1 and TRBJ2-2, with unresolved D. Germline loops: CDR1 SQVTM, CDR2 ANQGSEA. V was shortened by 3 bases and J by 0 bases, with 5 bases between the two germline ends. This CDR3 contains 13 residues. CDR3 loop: CSVDQANTGELFF. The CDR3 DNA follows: TGCAGCGTTGATCAGGCGAACACCGGGGAGCTGTTTTTT.

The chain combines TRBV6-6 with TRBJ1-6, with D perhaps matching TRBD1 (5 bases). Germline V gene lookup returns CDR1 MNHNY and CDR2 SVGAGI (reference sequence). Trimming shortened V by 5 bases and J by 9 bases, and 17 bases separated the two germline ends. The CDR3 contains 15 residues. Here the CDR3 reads CASSATGTGGSPLHF. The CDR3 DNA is TGTGCCAGCAGTGCCACCGGGACGGGAGGTTCACCCCTCCACTTT.

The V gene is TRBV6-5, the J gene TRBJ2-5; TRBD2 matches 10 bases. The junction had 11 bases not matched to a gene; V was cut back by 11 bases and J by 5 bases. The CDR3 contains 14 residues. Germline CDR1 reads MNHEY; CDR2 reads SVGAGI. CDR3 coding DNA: TGTGCCGCCAAGGCTAGCGGGAGAATTGAGACCCAGTACTTC. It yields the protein CAAKASGRIETQYF.

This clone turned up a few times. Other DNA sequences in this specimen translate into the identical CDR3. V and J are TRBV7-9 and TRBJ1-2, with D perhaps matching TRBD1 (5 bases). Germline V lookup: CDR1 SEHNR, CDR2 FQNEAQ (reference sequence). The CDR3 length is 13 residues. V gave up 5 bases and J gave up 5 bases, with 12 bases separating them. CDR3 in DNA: TGTGCCAGCAGCCCTGGGGCTGATTATGGCTACACCTTC. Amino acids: CASSPGADYGYTF.

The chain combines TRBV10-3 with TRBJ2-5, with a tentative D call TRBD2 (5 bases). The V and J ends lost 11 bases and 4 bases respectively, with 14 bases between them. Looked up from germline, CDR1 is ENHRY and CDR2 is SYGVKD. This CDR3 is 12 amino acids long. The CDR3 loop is CAVGGLGETQYF. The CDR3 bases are TGTGCCGTAGGAGGTTTGGGAGAGACCCAGTACTTC.

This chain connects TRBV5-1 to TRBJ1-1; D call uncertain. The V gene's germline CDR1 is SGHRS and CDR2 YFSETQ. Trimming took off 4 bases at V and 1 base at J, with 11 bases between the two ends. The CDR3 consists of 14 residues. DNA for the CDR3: TGCGCCAGCAGCCCACACCCCCAGAACACTGAAGCTTTCTTT. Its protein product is CASSPHPQNTEAFF.

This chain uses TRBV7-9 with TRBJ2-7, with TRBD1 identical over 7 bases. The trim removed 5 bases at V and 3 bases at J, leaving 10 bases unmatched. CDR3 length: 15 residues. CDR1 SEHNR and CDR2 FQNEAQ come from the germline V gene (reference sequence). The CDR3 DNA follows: TGTGCCAGCAGCAGCACTAGGGACAGCGGCTACGAGCAGTACTTC. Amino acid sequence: CASSSTRDSGYEQYF.

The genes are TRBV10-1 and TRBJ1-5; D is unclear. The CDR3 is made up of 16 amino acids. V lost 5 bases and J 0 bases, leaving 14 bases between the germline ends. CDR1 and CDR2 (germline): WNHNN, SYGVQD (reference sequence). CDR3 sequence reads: CASSPGRGNSNQPQHF. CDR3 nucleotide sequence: TGCGCCAGCAGTCCAGGTCGGGGAAATAGCAATCAGCCCCAGCATTTT.

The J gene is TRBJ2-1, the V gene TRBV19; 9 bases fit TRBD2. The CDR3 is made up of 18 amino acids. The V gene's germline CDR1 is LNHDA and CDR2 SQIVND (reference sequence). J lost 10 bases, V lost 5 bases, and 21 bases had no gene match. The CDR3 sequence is CASSWQGRASGVRGEQFF. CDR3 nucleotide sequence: TGTGCCAGTAGTTGGCAGGGGAGGGCTAGCGGGGTCAGGGGCGAGCAGTTCTTC.

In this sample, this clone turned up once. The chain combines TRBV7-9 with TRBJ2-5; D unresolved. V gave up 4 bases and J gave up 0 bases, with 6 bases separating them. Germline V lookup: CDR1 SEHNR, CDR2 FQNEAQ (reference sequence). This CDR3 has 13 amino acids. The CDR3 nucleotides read TGTGCCAGCAGCTACAGCAACCAAGAGACCCAGTACTTC. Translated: CASSYSNQETQYF.

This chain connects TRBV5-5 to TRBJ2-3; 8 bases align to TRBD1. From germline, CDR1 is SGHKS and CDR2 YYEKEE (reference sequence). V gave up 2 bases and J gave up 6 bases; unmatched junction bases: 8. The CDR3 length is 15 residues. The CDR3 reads CASSFAGQGFDTQYF. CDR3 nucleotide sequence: TGTGCCAGCAGCTTCGCCGGACAGGGTTTTGATACGCAGTATTTT.

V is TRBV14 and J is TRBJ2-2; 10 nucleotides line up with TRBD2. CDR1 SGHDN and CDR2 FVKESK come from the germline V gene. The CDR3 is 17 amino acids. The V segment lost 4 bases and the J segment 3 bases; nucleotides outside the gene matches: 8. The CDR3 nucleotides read TGTGCCAGCAGCCCAGCTGCTAGCGGGAGTTACACCGGGGAGCTGTTTTTT. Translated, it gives CASSPAASGSYTGELFF.

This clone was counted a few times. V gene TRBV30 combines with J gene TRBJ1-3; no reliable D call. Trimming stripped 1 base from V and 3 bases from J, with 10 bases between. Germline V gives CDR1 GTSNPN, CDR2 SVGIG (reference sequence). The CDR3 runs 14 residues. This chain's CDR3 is CAWSAAQLGNTIYF. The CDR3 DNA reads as TGTGCCTGGAGTGCTGCACAGCTTGGAAACACCATATATTTT.

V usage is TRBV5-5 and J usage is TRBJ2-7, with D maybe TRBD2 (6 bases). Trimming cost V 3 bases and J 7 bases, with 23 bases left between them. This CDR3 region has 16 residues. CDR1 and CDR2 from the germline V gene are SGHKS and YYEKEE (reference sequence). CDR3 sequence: CASSYPGTGSEEEQYF. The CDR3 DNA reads TGTGCCAGCAGCTATCCCGGGACCGGGAGTGAGGAGGAGCAGTACTTC.

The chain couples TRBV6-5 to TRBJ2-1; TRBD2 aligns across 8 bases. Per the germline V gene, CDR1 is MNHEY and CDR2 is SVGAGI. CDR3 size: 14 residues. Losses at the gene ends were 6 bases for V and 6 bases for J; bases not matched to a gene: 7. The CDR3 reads CASSRGGGSNEQFF. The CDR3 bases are TGTGCCAGCAGCCGGGGGGGAGGGTCCAATGAGCAGTTCTTC.

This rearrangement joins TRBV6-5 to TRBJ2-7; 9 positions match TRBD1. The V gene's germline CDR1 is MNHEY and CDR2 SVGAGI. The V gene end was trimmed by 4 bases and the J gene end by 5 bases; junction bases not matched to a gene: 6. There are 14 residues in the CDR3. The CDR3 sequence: CASSFGDRAHEQYF. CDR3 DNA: TGTGCCAGCAGTTTCGGGGACAGGGCCCACGAGCAGTACTTC.

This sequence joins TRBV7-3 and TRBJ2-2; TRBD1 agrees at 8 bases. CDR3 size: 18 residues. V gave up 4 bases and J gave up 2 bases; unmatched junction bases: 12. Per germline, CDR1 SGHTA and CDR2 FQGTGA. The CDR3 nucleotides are TGTGCCAGCAGCTCGTCTGGACAGGGAAGGGTAAACACCGGGGAGCTGTTTTTT. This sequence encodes CASSSSGQGRVNTGELFF.

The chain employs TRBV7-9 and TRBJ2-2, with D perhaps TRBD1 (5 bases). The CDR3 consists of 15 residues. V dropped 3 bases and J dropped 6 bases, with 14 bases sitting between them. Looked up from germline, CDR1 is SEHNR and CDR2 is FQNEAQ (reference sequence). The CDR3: CASSLSRGEAGELFF. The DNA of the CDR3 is TGTGCCAGCAGCTTGTCAAGGGGCGAGGCCGGGGAGCTGTTTTTT.

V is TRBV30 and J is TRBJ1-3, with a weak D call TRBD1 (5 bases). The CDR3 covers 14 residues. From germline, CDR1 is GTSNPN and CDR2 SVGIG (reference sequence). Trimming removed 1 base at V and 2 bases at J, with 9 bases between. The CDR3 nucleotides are TGTGCCTGGAGTGCAGGGCAGGCTGGAAACACCATATATTTT. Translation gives CAWSAGQAGNTIYF. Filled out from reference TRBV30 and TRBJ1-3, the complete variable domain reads SQTIHQWPATLVQPVGSPLSLECTVEGTSNPNLYWYRQAAGRGLQLLFYSVGIGQISSEVPQNLSASRPQDRQFILSSKKLLLSDSGFYLCAWSAGQAGNTIYFGEGSWLTVV.

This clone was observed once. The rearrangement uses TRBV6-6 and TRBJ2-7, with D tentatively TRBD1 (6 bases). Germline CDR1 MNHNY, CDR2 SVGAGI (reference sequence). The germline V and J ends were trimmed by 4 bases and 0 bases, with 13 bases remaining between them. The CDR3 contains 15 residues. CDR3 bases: TGTGCCAGCAGTTTACACCGACAGGCCTCCTACGAGCAGTACTTC. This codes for CASSLHRQASYEQYF.

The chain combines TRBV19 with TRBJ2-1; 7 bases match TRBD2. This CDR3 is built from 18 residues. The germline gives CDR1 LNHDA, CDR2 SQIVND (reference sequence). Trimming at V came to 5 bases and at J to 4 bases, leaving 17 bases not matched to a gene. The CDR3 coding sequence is TGTGCCAGTAGTCCCCGAGCGGGGCTGGGAATAATTTACAATGAGCAGTTCTTC. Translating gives CASSPRAGLGIIYNEQFF.

The CDR3 DNA follows: TGCGCCAGCAGCTTGGCGTCCCCGCGAGATACGCAGTATTTT. Amino acids: CASSLASPRDTQYF. The gene calls are TRBV5-1 and TRBJ2-3; unclear D gene. V was trimmed by 0 bases and J by 5 bases, leaving 10 bases between them. Per the germline V gene, CDR1 is SGHRS and CDR2 is YFSETQ. The CDR3 has 14 amino acids.